Listed below are T cell receptor beta chains from one sample, sequenced in a study of T cell repertoires in cytomegalovirus infection. TCRdb re-analysed the reads in MiXCR, keeping a single row per CDR3 protein. The sample holds 300,000 to 400,000 distinct CDR3 sequences, around a sixth seen once. The specimen was PBMCs. The receptors were gathered from a human donor in good health (CMV status not recorded). Some clones in this sample may be carry-over from other donors' samples. Both conserved end residues are part of each CDR3. The order of the fields is CDR3 protein, J gene, V gene.

CAISEGLEWGQETQYF	TRBJ2-5	TRBV10-3
CASSPRSGARDTEAFF	TRBJ1-1	TRBV7-9
CASRPGRHYGYTF	TRBJ1-2	TRBV12-3/TRBV12-4
CASSPRAGGDTQYF	TRBJ2-3	TRBV4-1
CASSRTWGSNQPQHF	TRBJ1-5	TRBV7-2
CASSPFGSSGGSDTQYF	TRBJ2-3	TRBV7-2
CASSGVSEQYF	TRBJ2-7	TRBV7-9
CASTMDSRSNQPQHF	TRBJ1-5	TRBV2
CASSAGTEQFF	TRBJ2-1	TRBV7-9
CASSPRFGRGFDEQFF	TRBJ2-1	TRBV7-8
CASSPGWAEKLFF	TRBJ1-4	TRBV7-6
CASSPQKREGLNEQFF	TRBJ2-1	TRBV6-6
CASGFRELFF	TRBJ2-2	TRBV12-3/TRBV12-4
CASSTARETQYF	TRBJ2-5	TRBV7-9
CASSGLWFAGNTIYF	TRBJ1-3	TRBV6-6
CASTNRAYGYTF	TRBJ1-2	TRBV2
CASSPFPGAALRPQHF	TRBJ1-5	TRBV12-3/TRBV12-4
CASSGQGRTEAFF	TRBJ1-1	TRBV12-3/TRBV12-4
CASSPRVDGSSYNEQFF	TRBJ2-1	TRBV7-8
CASTGQKISYEQYF	TRBJ2-7	TRBV2
CASQGGVDTEAFF	TRBJ1-1	TRBV2
CAVSRDNQETQYF	TRBJ2-5	TRBV10-3
CASSLRLSNEQFF	TRBJ2-1	TRBV7-2
CASSTPDGGQFF	TRBJ2-1	TRBV19
CASNRQGAYEQYF	TRBJ2-7	TRBV7-2
CASSEAHETQYF	TRBJ2-5	TRBV2
CSAPEGLDRGYTF	TRBJ1-2	TRBV20-1
CASSSLIAGGTYNEQFF	TRBJ2-1	TRBV6-2/TRBV6-3
CASSQEWGRNSPLHF	TRBJ1-6	TRBV4-3
CASSLSMGLNTEAFF	TRBJ1-1	TRBV7-6
CASSPMDRNYNEQFF	TRBJ2-1	TRBV11-2
CASSLGAGDRSYEQYF	TRBJ2-7	TRBV7-6
CASSLTRLETQYF	TRBJ2-5	TRBV7-2
CAIGPKGGKSYEQYF	TRBJ2-7	TRBV10-3
CASSLDRRGYTF	TRBJ1-2	TRBV5-5
CTASWADTQYF	TRBJ2-3	TRBV20-1
CASSLFGGTTVGLFF	TRBJ1-4	TRBV7-2
CASSPPRLGNEQFF	TRBJ2-1	TRBV11-2
CASSQGLAANTGELFF	TRBJ2-2	TRBV4-1
CSIRDVKNTEAFF	TRBJ1-1	TRBV29-1
CASRRGLAVPGTQYF	TRBJ2-3	TRBV6-5
CASSSRIGRGYPGNTIYF	TRBJ1-3	TRBV12-3/TRBV12-4